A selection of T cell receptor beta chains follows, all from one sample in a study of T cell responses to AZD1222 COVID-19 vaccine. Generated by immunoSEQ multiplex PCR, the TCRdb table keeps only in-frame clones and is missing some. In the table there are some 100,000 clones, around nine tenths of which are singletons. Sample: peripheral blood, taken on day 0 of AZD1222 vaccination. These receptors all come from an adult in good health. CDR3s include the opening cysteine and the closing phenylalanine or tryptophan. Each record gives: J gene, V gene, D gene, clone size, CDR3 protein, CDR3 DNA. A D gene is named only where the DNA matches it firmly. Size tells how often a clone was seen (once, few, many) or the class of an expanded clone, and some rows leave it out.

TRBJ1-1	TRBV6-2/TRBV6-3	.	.	CASSKGGFGTEAFF	TGTGCCAGCAGTAAAGGGGGTTTTGGCACTGAAGCTTTCTTT
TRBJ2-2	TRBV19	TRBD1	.	CASPHRDRGNTGELFF	TGTGCCAGTCCCCACCGCGACAGGGGGAACACCGGGGAGCTGTTTTTT
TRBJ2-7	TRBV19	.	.	CASSLTLSYEQYF	TGTGCCAGTAGCTTGACATTATCCTACGAGCAGTACTTC
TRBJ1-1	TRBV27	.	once	CASSSQALLNTEAFF	TGTGCCAGCAGTTCGCAGGCCTTACTGAACACTGAAGCTTTCTTT
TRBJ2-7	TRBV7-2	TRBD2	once	CASSLIPGRDEQYF	TGTGCCAGCAGCTTAATCCCCGGGAGGGACGAGCAGTACTTC
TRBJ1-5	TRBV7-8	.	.	CASSFTSHDNQPQHF	TGTGCCAGCAGCTTTACGTCCCATGACAATCAGCCCCAGCATTTT
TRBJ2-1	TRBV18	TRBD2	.	CASSSRTSGNNEQFF	TGTGCCAGCTCATCCCGGACTAGCGGGAACAATGAGCAGTTCTTC
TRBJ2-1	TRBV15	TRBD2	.	CATAGGTLYNEQFF	TGTGCCACCGCCGGGGGGACCCTTTACAATGAGCAGTTCTTC
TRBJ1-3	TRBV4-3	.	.	CASSQTLSTGGNTIYF	TGCGCCAGCAGCCAAACCTTATCCACGGGAGGAAACACCATATATTTT
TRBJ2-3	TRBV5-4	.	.	CASSSQYTDTQYF	TGTGCCAGCAGCTCACAGTACACAGATACGCAGTATTTT
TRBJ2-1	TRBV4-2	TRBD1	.	CAGSRDRVSYNEQFF	TGTGCGGGTAGTCGGGACAGAGTGTCCTACAATGAGCAGTTCTTC
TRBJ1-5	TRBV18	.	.	CASSPVTGLSNQPQHF	TGTGCCAGCTCACCGGTTACGGGGTTGAGCAATCAGCCCCAGCATTTT
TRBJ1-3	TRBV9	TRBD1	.	CASSVATGVFSGNTIYF	TGTGCCAGCAGCGTCGCCACAGGGGTCTTCTCTGGAAACACCATATATTTT
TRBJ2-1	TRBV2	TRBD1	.	CASSESGQGYNEQFF	TGTGCCAGCAGTGAATCGGGACAGGGTTACAATGAGCAGTTCTTC
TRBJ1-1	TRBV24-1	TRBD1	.	CATSDTGAIEAFF	TGTGCCACCAGTGATACAGGGGCGATTGAAGCTTTCTTT
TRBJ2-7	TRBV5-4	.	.	CASSPDSNEQYF	TGTGCCAGCAGCCCGGACAGTAACGAGCAGTACTTC
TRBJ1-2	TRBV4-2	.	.	CASSQDWAVSNYGYTF	TGTGCCAGCAGCCAAGATTGGGCAGTTTCTAACTATGGCTACACCTTC
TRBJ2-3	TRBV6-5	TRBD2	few	CASSYGGGGALTQYF	TGTGCCAGCAGTTACGGTGGCGGGGGGGCTCTAACGCAGTATTTT
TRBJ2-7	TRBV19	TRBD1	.	CASSRQGGTYEQYF	TGTGCCAGTAGTAGACAGGGGGGAACCTACGAGCAGTACTTC
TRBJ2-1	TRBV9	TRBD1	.	CASSRTGEVDEQFF	TGTGCCAGCAGCCGGACAGGGGAAGTCGATGAGCAGTTCTTC
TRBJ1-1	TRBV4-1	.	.	CASSQDWGSEAFF	TGCGCCAGCAGCCAAGATTGGGGCAGTGAAGCTTTCTTT
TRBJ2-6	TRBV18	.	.	CASSPLQDTSGANVLTF	TGTGCCAGCTCACCACTCCAAGATACCTCTGGGGCCAACGTCCTGACTTTC
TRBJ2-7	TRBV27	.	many	CASKYGGHSYEQYF	TGTGCCAGCAAATACGGGGGGCACTCCTACGAGCAGTACTTC
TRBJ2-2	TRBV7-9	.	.	CASSPTVSTGELFF	TGTGCCAGCAGCCCCACTGTAAGCACCGGGGAGCTGTTTTTT
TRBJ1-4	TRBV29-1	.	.	CSVAGTTSGLADEKLFF	TGCAGCGTTGCCGGCACGACTTCAGGGCTGGCGGATGAAAAACTGTTTTTT
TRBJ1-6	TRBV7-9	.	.	CASRRVGRTYNSPLHF	TGTGCCAGCAGGCGGGTGGGTAGGACCTATAATTCACCCCTCCACTTT
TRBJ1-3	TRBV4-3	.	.	CASSHSGNTIYF	TGCGCCAGCAGCCATTCTGGAAACACCATATATTTT
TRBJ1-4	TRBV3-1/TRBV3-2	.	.	CASSQGAGAGKLFF	TGTGCCAGCAGCCAAGGGGCAGGGGCGGGGAAACTGTTTTTT
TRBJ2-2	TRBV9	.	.	CASSVSRTTGELFF	TGTGCCAGCAGCGTCAGTAGGACCACCGGGGAGCTGTTTTTT
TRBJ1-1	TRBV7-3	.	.	CASSLQGLNTEAFF	TGTGCCAGCAGCTTACAGGGTCTGAACACTGAAGCTTTCTTT
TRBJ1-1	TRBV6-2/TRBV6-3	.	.	CASSYPQNTEAFF	TGTGCCAGCAGTTACCCCCAGAACACTGAAGCTTTCTTT
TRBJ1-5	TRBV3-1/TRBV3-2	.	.	CASSQGRGASQPQHF	TGTGCCAGCAGCCAAGGTCGGGGGGCCAGTCAGCCCCAGCATTTT
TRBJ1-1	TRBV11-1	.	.	CASSLTGLATEAFF	TGTGCCAGCAGCTTAACAGGGTTGGCCACTGAAGCTTTCTTT
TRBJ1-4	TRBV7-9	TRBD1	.	CASRFGQGINEKLFF	TGTGCCAGCAGATTTGGACAGGGGATTAATGAAAAACTGTTTTTT
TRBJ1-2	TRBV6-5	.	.	CASRRDGANYGYTF	TGTGCCAGCAGGAGGGACGGAGCTAACTATGGCTACACCTTC
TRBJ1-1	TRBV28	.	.	CASNLPTFGEAFF	TGTGCCAGCAACCTCCCCACGTTTGGGGAAGCTTTCTTT
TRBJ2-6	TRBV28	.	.	CASRLGPNVLTF	TGTGCCAGCCGTCTTGGGCCCAACGTCCTGACTTTC